This section outlines one T cell receptor beta chain sequence together with its context. All glioblastoma patients lacked an isocitrate dehydrogenase mutation. PBMC sampling occurred before vaccination, two weeks after the third dose, and at progression. The data belong to a study of glioma-infiltrating T cells after dendritic cell vaccination. Study background: Three intradermal dendritic cell vaccine injections were given every two weeks.

The primer mix had 60 V beta and 13 J beta primers. The table came from immunoSEQ multiplex PCR; TCRdb's copy has only in-frame clones and leaves some out. Found here are around 67,000 clones, approximately 80% of them singletons; the top ten hold around 8%. CDR1 is SGDLS and CDR2 is YYNGEE in the germline V gene. Trimming took 4 bases from V and 0 from J, leaving 9 bases between them. The CDR3 sequence is 14 residues long. The genes are TRBV9 and TRBJ2-3, with no clear D. The sequencing here drew on blood, taken before dendritic cell vaccination. The sequence was collected from a human donor with glioblastoma. The CDR3 DNA sequence: TGTGCCAGCAGCCTTGACACTAGCACAGATACGCAGTATTTT. Protein: CASSLDTSTDTQYF.